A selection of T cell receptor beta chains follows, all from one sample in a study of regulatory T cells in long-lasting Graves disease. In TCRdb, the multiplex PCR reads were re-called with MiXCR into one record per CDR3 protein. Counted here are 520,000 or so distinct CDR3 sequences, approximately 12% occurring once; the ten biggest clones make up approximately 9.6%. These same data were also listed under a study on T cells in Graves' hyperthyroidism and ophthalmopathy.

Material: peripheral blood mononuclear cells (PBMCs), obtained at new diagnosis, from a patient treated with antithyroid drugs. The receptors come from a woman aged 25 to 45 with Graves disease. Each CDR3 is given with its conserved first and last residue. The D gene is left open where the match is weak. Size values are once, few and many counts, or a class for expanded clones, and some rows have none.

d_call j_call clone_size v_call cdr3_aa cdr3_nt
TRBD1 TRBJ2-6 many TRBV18 CASSPQGAPSGANVLTF TGTGCCAGCTCACCACAGGGGGCGCCGTCTGGGGCCAACGTCCTGACTTTC
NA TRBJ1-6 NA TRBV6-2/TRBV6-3 CASSPLKAGRNSPLHF TGTGCCAGCAGTCCCCTGAAGGCAGGGCGGAATTCACCCCTCCACTTT
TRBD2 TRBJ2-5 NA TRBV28 CASRDYPSGETQYF TGTGCCAGCCGGGACTACCCATCGGGAGAGACCCAGTACTTC
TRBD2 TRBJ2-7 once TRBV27 CASSPGLAGGTNYEQYF TGTGCCAGCAGCCCGGGACTAGCGGGAGGGACGAACTACGAGCAGTACTTC
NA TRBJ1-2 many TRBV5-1 CASSLGAIEGYTF TGCGCCAGCAGCTTAGGGGCGATTGAAGGCTACACCTTC
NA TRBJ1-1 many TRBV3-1 CASSPDVGGRTEAFF TGTGCCAGCAGCCCAGACGTGGGGGGGCGGACTGAAGCTTTCTTT
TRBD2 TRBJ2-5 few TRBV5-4 CASTSIGAGAGETQYF TGTGCCAGCACATCAATAGGGGCGGGAGCGGGGGAGACCCAGTACTTC
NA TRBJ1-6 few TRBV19 CASSRTESPTLHF TGTGCCAGTAGTCGGACGGAGTCGCCGACCCTCCACTTT
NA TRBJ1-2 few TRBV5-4 CAYIKPNSNYGYTF TGTGCGTATATAAAGCCTAATTCTAACTATGGCTACACCTTC
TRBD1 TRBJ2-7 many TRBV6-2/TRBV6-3 CASSYAKGQRSSYEQYF TGTGCCAGCAGTTACGCGAAGGGACAGCGTAGCTCCTACGAGCAGTACTTC
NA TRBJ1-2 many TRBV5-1 CASGSQGNYGYTF TGCGCCAGCGGGTCCCAGGGTAACTATGGCTACACCTTC
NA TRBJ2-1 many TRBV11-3 CASSRPTGPTNEQFF TGTGCCAGCAGTCGACCTACGGGACCTACCAATGAGCAGTTCTTC
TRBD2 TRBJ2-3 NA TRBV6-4 CASSEGILAGAADTQYF TGTGCCAGCAGTGAGGGGATACTAGCGGGAGCAGCAGATACGCAGTATTTT
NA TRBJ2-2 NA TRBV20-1 CSAPLRGFSNTGELFF TGCAGTGCTCCTTTAAGGGGGTTTTCGAACACCGGGGAGCTGTTTTTT
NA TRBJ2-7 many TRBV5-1 CASSLGGASSYEQYF TGCGCCAGCAGCTTAGGAGGGGCGTCTTCCTACGAGCAGTACTTC
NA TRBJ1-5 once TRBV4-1 CASSLLRTRSTRPQHF TGCGCCAGCAGCCTCCTCAGGACCCGGTCAACGAGGCCCCAGCATTTT
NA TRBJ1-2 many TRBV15 CATSRGGSDYGYTF TGTGCCACCAGCAGAGGTGGGTCCGACTATGGCTACACCTTC
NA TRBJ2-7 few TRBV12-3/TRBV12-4 CASSSNRVPYEQYF TGTGCCAGCAGTTCGAACAGGGTCCCCTACGAGCAGTACTTC
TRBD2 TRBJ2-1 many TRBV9 CASSVSGTYNEQFF TGTGCCAGCAGCGTTAGCGGGACATACAATGAGCAGTTCTTC
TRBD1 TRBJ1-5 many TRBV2 CASIPGTGVYQPQHF TGTGCCAGCATTCCCGGGACAGGGGTCTACCAGCCCCAGCATTTT
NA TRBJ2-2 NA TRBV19 CASRKGGNTGELFF TGTGCCAGTCGTAAGGGAGGGAACACCGGGGAGCTGTTTTTT
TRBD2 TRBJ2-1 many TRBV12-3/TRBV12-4 CASRSGLAGGNEQFF TGTGCCAGCAGATCGGGACTAGCGGGGGGGAATGAGCAGTTCTTC
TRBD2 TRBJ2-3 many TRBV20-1 CSARTQGAGGHTDTQYF TGCAGTGCTAGAACCCAGGGAGCGGGAGGACACACAGATACGCAGTATTTT
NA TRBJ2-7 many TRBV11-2 CASSEDHRFSYEQYF TGTGCCAGCAGCGAGGACCACAGATTCTCCTACGAGCAGTACTTC
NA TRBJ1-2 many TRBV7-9 CASSLVGQEDYYGYTF TGTGCCAGCAGCTTAGTAGGCCAGGAGGACTACTATGGCTACACCTTC
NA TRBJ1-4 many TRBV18 CASSRKTDANEKLFF TGTGCCAGCTCACGGAAGACCGATGCTAATGAAAAACTGTTTTTT
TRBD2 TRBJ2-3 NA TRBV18 CVSSPPNSRQRETDTQYF TGTGTCAGCTCACCACCGAATAGTCGCCAGCGGGAAACAGATACGCAGTATTTT
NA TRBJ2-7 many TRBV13 CASSSTGTYGYEQYF TGTGCCAGCAGCTCAACCGGGACCTATGGGTACGAGCAGTACTTC
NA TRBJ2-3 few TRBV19 CASRRRGGAISDTQYF TGTGCCAGTAGAAGGAGGGGGGGCGCGATCTCAGACACGCAGTATTTT
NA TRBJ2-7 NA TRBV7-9 CASSLGLFEQYF TGTGCCAGCAGTTTGGGGCTTTTCGAGCAGTACTTC